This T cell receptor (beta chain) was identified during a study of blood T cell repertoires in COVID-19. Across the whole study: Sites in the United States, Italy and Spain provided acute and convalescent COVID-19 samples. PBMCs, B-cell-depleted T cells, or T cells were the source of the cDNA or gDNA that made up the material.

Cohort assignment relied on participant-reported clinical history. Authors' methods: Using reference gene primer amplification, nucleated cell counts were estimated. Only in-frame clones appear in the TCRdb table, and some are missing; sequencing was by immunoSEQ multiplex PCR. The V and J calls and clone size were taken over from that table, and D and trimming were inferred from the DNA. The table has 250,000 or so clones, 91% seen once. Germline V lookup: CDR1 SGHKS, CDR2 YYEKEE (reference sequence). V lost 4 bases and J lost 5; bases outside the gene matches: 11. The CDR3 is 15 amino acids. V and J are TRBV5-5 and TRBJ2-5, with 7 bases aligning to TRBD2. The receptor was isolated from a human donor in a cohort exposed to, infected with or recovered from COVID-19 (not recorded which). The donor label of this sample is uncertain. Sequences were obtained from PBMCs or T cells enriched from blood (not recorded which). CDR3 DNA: TGTGCCAGCAGCCCGGGGACTACCTTGGGGGAGACCCAGTACTTC. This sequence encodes CASSPGTTLGETQYF.